The 17 T cell receptor beta chains presented below share a single source sample, sequenced in a study of cytomegalovirus exposure and HLA in healthy donors. The PCR made use of 60 Vbeta and 13 Jbeta primers. TCRdb's table, derived via immunoSEQ multiplex PCR, lists solely in-frame clones and lacks some. The sample has 85,000 to 90,000 clones. Source material: PBMCs. Receptors were obtained from a man aged 45-65 years in good health and CMV-seropositive.

The V gene is TRBV4-2, the J gene TRBJ2-3, with D tentatively TRBD2 (6 bases). Trimming removed 11 bases at V and 2 bases at J, with 14 bases between. The CDR3 totals 13 residues. The germline V gene encodes CDR1 LGHNA and CDR2 YNFKEQ. The CDR3 DNA sequence: TGTGCCGCACGGGACTTCTTCACAGATACGCAGTATTTT. The encoded protein is CAARDFFTDTQYF.

The rearrangement joins TRBV5-1 to TRBJ2-1, with 10 bases lining up with TRBD2. CDR3 size: 15 residues. V dropped 7 bases and J dropped 8; count of bases not matched to a gene: 12. Germline CDR1 and CDR2: SGHRS and YFSETQ. As DNA, the CDR3 is TGCGCCAGCCGTACCGGGACTAGCGATGCCGATGAGCAGTTCTTC. Translated, it gives CASRTGTSDADEQFF.

The chain is built from TRBV27 and TRBJ2-1, with 10 nucleotides matching TRBD2. Germline CDR1 MNHEY, CDR2 SMNVEV (reference sequence). The CDR3 has 15 amino acids. The V and J ends lost 6 bases and 4 bases, in that order; junction bases with no gene match: 6. The CDR3 DNA reads as TGTGCCAGCAGGAGAACTAGCGGGGTATACAATGAGCAGTTCTTC. Its translation is CASRRTSGVYNEQFF.

The rearrangement uses TRBV7-9 and TRBJ2-5; 7 positions agree with TRBD2. The ends lost 5 bases at V and 0 bases at J; junction bases unmatched: 3. CDR3 length: 14 amino acids. Germline V gene sequence: CDR1 SEHNR, CDR2 FQNEAQ (reference sequence). DNA of the CDR3: TGTGCCAGCAGCATCGGGACTAACCAAGAGACCCAGTACTTC. Its translation is CASSIGTNQETQYF. Variable domain in full (rest from reference TRBV7-9 and TRBJ2-5): DTGVSQNPRHKITKRGQNVTFRCDPISEHNRLYWYRQTLGQGPEFLTYFQNEAQLEKSRLLSDRFSAERPKGSFSTLEIQRTEQGDSAMYLCASSIGTNQETQYFGPGTRLLVL.

The V and J genes are TRBV4-3 and TRBJ2-5; TRBD1 might be the D (5 bases). This CDR3 has 14 amino acids. In germline, CDR1 is LGHNA, CDR2 YSLEER. V was shortened by 0 bases and J by 5 bases, with 10 bases between the two germline ends. The CDR3 loop is CASSQDQGLETQYF. For the CDR3, the DNA is TGCGCCAGCAGCCAAGATCAGGGCCTGGAGACCCAGTACTTC.

The chain uses TRBV5-1 and TRBJ1-1; the D is unclear. This CDR3 region has 13 residues. Trimming took off 0 bases at V and 6 bases at J, with 9 bases between the two ends. The germline gives CDR1 SGHRS, CDR2 YFSETQ. Here the CDR3 DNA reads TGCGCCAGCAGCTTGGCGGCGGGTCCTGAAGCTTTCTTT. Translating it yields CASSLAAGPEAFF.

The chain combines TRBV20-1 with TRBJ1-1; D gene unclear. The V and J ends lost 7 bases and 9 bases respectively, with 15 bases between them. CDR3 size: 11 residues. The germline CDR1 and CDR2 sequences are DFQATT and SNEGSKA (reference sequence). CDR3 DNA: TGCAGTGGTGGGAGTCCCAGGCAAGCTTTCTTT. Translating gives CSGGSPRQAFF.

This sequence joins TRBV7-9 and TRBJ1-2, with D tentatively TRBD1 (6 bases). Germline-derived CDR1 and CDR2 are SEHNR and FQNEAQ (reference sequence). The germline V and J ends were trimmed by 5 bases and 4 bases, with 20 bases remaining between them. The CDR3 length is 16 residues. Here the CDR3 reads CASSGALRGGGYGYTF. The CDR3 region has the DNA TGTGCCAGCAGCGGGGCCTTACGGGGGGGCGGCTATGGCTACACCTTC.

The chain has TRBV7-9 and TRBJ2-3; no firm D call. Germline V gene lookup returns CDR1 SEHNR and CDR2 FQNEAQ (reference sequence). There are 14 residues in the CDR3. V shed 3 bases and J shed 3 bases, with 10 bases lying between them. The CDR3 sequence is CASSFNLGTDTQYF. CDR3 DNA: TGTGCCAGCAGCTTTAATCTCGGGACAGATACGCAGTATTTT.

The CDR3 loop is CASSWGGTRSSGANVLTF. The CDR3, as DNA: TGTGCCAGCAGTTGGGGAGGGACCCGATCCTCTGGGGCCAACGTCCTGACTTTC. V usage is TRBV5-4 and J usage is TRBJ2-6; 7 bases map to TRBD2. CDR3 length: 18 residues. Germline CDR1 is SGHNT and CDR2 is YYREEE (reference sequence). With 5 bases clipped from V and 0 bases from J, the junction kept 11 bases outside the gene matches.

V usage is TRBV11-2 and J usage is TRBJ2-2, with D perhaps matching TRBD1 (5 bases). Deletions cut 2 bases from V and 1 base from J, with 11 bases between. The CDR3 consists of 16 residues. Germline values: CDR1 SGHAT, CDR2 FQNNGV. The CDR3 sequence is CASSLIRVLNTGELFF. In DNA, the CDR3 is TGTGCCAGCAGCTTAATCAGGGTCCTGAACACCGGGGAGCTGTTTTTT.

V usage is TRBV4-1 and J usage is TRBJ1-2, with TRBD1 identical over 9 bases. Per the germline V gene, CDR1 is MGHRA and CDR2 is YSYEKL. The CDR3 spans 15 residues. Losses at the gene ends were 5 bases for V and 2 bases for J; bases not matched to a gene: 6. CDR3 sequence reads: CASSNPTGGNYGYTF. The CDR3 coding sequence is TGCGCCAGCAGCAACCCGACAGGGGGAAACTATGGCTACACCTTC.

The V gene is TRBV9, the J gene TRBJ1-1; tentatively, D is TRBD1 (5 bases). The CDR3 covers 14 residues. The germline CDR1 and CDR2 sequences are SGDLS and YYNGEE. V was clipped by 4 bases and J by 1 base, with 11 bases between them. The CDR3 loop reads CASSPSQGNTEAFF. Written as DNA, the CDR3 is TGTGCCAGCAGCCCGAGTCAGGGGAACACTGAAGCTTTCTTT.

J is TRBJ2-3 and V is TRBV29-1; 10 bases fit TRBD2. Trimming took 1 base from V and 0 from J; bases not matched to a gene: 1. The germline gives CDR1 SQVTM, CDR2 ANQGSEA. This CDR3 comprises 15 residues. The CDR3 DNA follows: TGCAGCGTTGAAGGGACTAGCGGTAGCACAGATACGCAGTATTTT. Protein: CSVEGTSGSTDTQYF.

The rearrangement links TRBV6-5 to TRBJ1-2; D is uncertain. Germline V gene data show CDR1 as MNHEY and CDR2 as SVGAGI. The CDR3 runs to 16 residues. V was shortened by 1 base and J by 4 bases, with 16 bases between the two germline ends. The CDR3: CASSYLSRGGPYGYTF. CDR3 bases: TGTGCCAGCAGTTACTTATCCCGGGGAGGTCCCTATGGCTACACCTTC.

J is TRBJ1-5 and V is TRBV2; no firm D call. Germline-derived CDR1 and CDR2 are SNHLY and FYNNEI. Trimming took off 8 bases at V and 6 bases at J, with 11 bases between the two ends. The CDR3 runs 12 residues. CDR3 nucleotide sequence: TGTGCCAGCGGGTTGGAGTCTCAGCCCCAGCATTTT. Amino acids: CASGLESQPQHF.

This chain connects TRBV7-9 to TRBJ2-3; weak D call: TRBD2 (6 bases). CDR1 is SEHNR and CDR2 is FQNEAQ in the germline V gene (reference sequence). This CDR3 contains 14 residues. V lost 8 bases and J lost 5, with 17 bases in between. The CDR3 here is CASLYSGGLDTQYF. The CDR3 nucleotides are TGTGCCAGCCTATATTCCGGAGGGCTAGATACGCAGTATTTT.